This TCR beta chain was sequenced for a study of technical replicates of blood from several donors. TCRdb's copy holds only in-frame clones and misses some; the assay was immunoSEQ multiplex PCR. This table has 55,000 to 85,000 clones, 95% to 97% appearing once. Trimming removed 7 bases at V and 2 bases at J, with 10 bases between. The CDR3 consists of 13 residues. Germline lookup yields CDR1 ENHRY and CDR2 SYGVKD. The sequence was obtained from a human donor in good health. Sequencing used T cells isolated from PBMCs. The rearrangement joins TRBV10-3 to TRBJ2-3; maybe TRBD1 (5 bases). CDR3 sequence: CAINGRATDTQYF. CDR3 bases: TGTGCCATCAACGGCAGGGCCACAGATACGCAGTATTTT.